A selection of T cell receptor beta chains follows, all from one sample in a study of T cells after yellow fever vaccination. One entry per CDR3 protein results from TCRdb running MiXCR on the 5' RACE reads. Altogether some 550,000 distinct CDR3 sequences are present, roughly 19% being singletons, with the ten largest covering roughly an eighth. Sequenced here: PBMCs, sampled 15 days after the yellow fever booster vaccination. The origin of the receptors is a man aged 25-45 years who received the YFV17D yellow fever vaccine. The CDR3 runs from the conserved cysteine through the conserved F or W. D genes are given only for firm matches. The size field is filled for only some rows; it gives once, few, many or a size class.

CDR3 DNA	CDR3 protein	D gene	V gene	J gene	clone size
TGTGCCAGCAGCTTAGGCCGACTAGCGGGTTTTGGGACCCAGTACTTC	CASSLGRLAGFGTQYF	TRBD2	TRBV7-2	TRBJ2-5	-
TGCGCCAGCAGCTTGGTGAGCCGTTCTCGAGGGAGCGATGAGCAGTTCTTC	CASSLVSRSRGSDEQFF	-	TRBV5-1	TRBJ2-1	few
TGTGCCAGCAGTTCGTCTAATGGCGGTTGGCAGTTCTTC	CASSSSNGGWQFF	-	TRBV6-5	TRBJ2-1	few
TGTGCCAGCAGTAATATCCCGGGACTAGCGGGAGTTTATGGGACAGATACGCAGTATTTT	CASSNIPGLAGVYGTDTQYF	TRBD2	TRBV6-2/TRBV6-3	TRBJ2-3	few
TGTGCCAGCTCACCCCAACAGGGGGACCATCAGCCCCAGCATTTT	CASSPQQGDHQPQHF	TRBD1	TRBV18	TRBJ1-5	-
TGTGCCAGCAACCGGCCGGGACAGGGCCAAGAGACCCAGTACTTC	CASNRPGQGQETQYF	TRBD1	TRBV2	TRBJ2-5	-
TGTGCCAGCAGCTCCGCTGAGGGAATGAACACTGAAGCTTTCTTT	CASSSAEGMNTEAFF	-	TRBV5-4	TRBJ1-1	-
TGTGCCAGCAGCAAAACACAGGGGGCAAGGACCTCCTACGAGCAGTACTTC	CASSKTQGARTSYEQYF	TRBD1	TRBV7-2	TRBJ2-7	few
TGCAGTGCTAGAGCCCTACATGAAAAACTGTTTTTT	CSARALHEKLFF	-	TRBV20-1	TRBJ1-4	-
TGCGCCAGCAGCTTCTTCGGGACAGGGGAGGAAAAACTGTTTTTT	CASSFFGTGEEKLFF	TRBD1	TRBV5-1	TRBJ1-4	-
TGCAGCGTTGAAGATCAGTACAGGGGGACTAGTGGTTGGAAACACAATGAGCAGTTCTTC	CSVEDQYRGTSGWKHNEQFF	-	TRBV29-1	TRBJ2-1	-
TGCAGTGCTAGAGATTTGGGGGCCCGGGGCAACATTCAGTACTTC	CSARDLGARGNIQYF	-	TRBV20-1	TRBJ2-4	-
TGCAGCGTGGATCGTACAGGGGCTGGCGCGGCAGCTTTCTTT	CSVDRTGAGAAAFF	TRBD1	TRBV29-1	TRBJ1-1	-
TGTGCCAGCAGTGTCAAGGGGAGCACTGAAGCTTTCTTT	CASSVKGSTEAFF	-	TRBV2	TRBJ1-1	few
TGCAGTGCTAGAGAGGACCGAGCCAAAAACATTCAGTACTTC	CSAREDRAKNIQYF	-	TRBV20-1	TRBJ2-4	few
TGCAGTGCTACCCCTAGCGGGAGTTTAGAGACCCAGTACTTC	CSATPSGSLETQYF	TRBD2	TRBV20-1	TRBJ2-5	-
TGCGCCAGTGCAGGGGGCGACGTTCTGGACACCGGGGAGCTGTTTTTT	CASAGGDVLDTGELFF	TRBD1	TRBV5-1	TRBJ2-2	few
TGCAAAGGATCAGCGGCTTACAATGAGCAGTTCTTC	CKGSAAYNEQFF	-	TRBV20-1	TRBJ2-1	few
TGTGCCAGCAGTTCCACGGACCCACCCAACACCGGGGAGCTGTTTTTT	CASSSTDPPNTGELFF	-	TRBV12-3/TRBV12-4	TRBJ2-2	few
TGTGCCAGCAGTTTTCCCTTGACTAGCGGGAGGGCCAAGGGAATCGACAATGAGCAGTTCTTC	CASSFPLTSGRAKGIDNEQFF	TRBD2	TRBV28	TRBJ2-1	few
TGTGCCAGCACCCTCAGTAGCTCCTACAATGAGCAGTTCTTC	CASTLSSSYNEQFF	-	TRBV12-3/TRBV12-4	TRBJ2-1	few
TGTGCCAGTTCCCGGGAGGAAATCACAGATACGCAGTATTTT	CASSREEITDTQYF	TRBD2	TRBV19	TRBJ2-3	few
TGTGCCAGCAGTTCCCTCACCGGGGAGCTGTTTTTT	CASSSLTGELFF	-	TRBV12-3/TRBV12-4	TRBJ2-2	few
TGTGCCAGCAGGAGCGGGGCTGCGAACACCGGGGAGCTGTTTTTT	CASRSGAANTGELFF	TRBD2	TRBV6-1	TRBJ2-2	-
TGTGCCAGCAGCTTAGAAAGGGACAGGACGCAGTATTTT	CASSLERDRTQYF	TRBD1	TRBV7-2	TRBJ2-3	few
TGTGCCAGCAGTTACCTCAGCGGGACCTACAATGAGCAGTTCTTC	CASSYLSGTYNEQFF	TRBD2	TRBV6-5	TRBJ2-1	-
TGTGCCAGCAGTGGACGCTCCGGGGAGCTGTTTTTT	CASSGRSGELFF	-	TRBV12-3/TRBV12-4	TRBJ2-2	few
TGCGCCAGCAGCAGTAGACTAGCGGAATACAATGAGCAGTTCTTC	CASSSRLAEYNEQFF	TRBD2	TRBV4-3	TRBJ2-1	-
TGTGCCAGCAGCGTAGGGCAGGGGGCGGGTCAGCCCCAGCATTTT	CASSVGQGAGQPQHF	TRBD1	TRBV9	TRBJ1-5	many
TGCGCCAGCAGCTGGACAGGAGACAATGAGCAGTTCTTC	CASSWTGDNEQFF	TRBD1	TRBV5-1	TRBJ2-1	few
TGTGCCGGGACCCATCTATCGGGAGGGTTCACCGGGGAGCTGTTTTTT	CAGTHLSGGFTGELFF	TRBD2	TRBV30	TRBJ2-2	-
TGTGCCAGCAGCCAGGGACTAGCGGGCATCTCTGGGGCCAACGTCCTGACTTTC	CASSQGLAGISGANVLTF	TRBD2	TRBV14	TRBJ2-6	-
TGCAGTGCCACCTGGGGACAGGGGAACCTGCCCCAGCATTTT	CSATWGQGNLPQHF	TRBD1	TRBV20-1	TRBJ1-5	few
TGTGCCAGCAGCCAAGGGGGCTTTCTAGAGCAGTTCTTC	CASSQGGFLEQFF	-	TRBV4-2	TRBJ2-1	-
TGTGCCAGCGGGCGGGTGGGCTCCCCTAGCGAGCAGTACTTC	CASGRVGSPSEQYF	-	TRBV12-3/TRBV12-4	TRBJ2-7	few
TGTGCCAGCAGTTACTCGGGGATCACCAATCAGCCCCAGCATTTT	CASSYSGITNQPQHF	-	TRBV6-2/TRBV6-3	TRBJ1-5	-
TGCAGTGCTAGAGATAGAGAAGGTGATCCGCCCCAGCATTTT	CSARDREGDPPQHF	-	TRBV20-1	TRBJ1-5	once
TGTGCCAGCAGCGCCTCGGAAGCGTCCCAGTATTTT	CASSASEASQYF	-	TRBV7-6	TRBJ2-3	many
TGTGCCACTACTTCAGGGTACGAGCAGTACTTC	CATTSGYEQYF	-	TRBV6-5	TRBJ2-7	few
TGTGCCAGCAGCGCAAAGGGGGACCTGGGGTGGAGTGAGCAGTTCTTC	CASSAKGDLGWSEQFF	-	TRBV7-9	TRBJ2-1	-
TGTGCCAGCAGCTTAGTAGTTTATGCGGCTGGTGAGCAGTTCTTC	CASSLVVYAAGEQFF	-	TRBV7-9	TRBJ2-1	-
TGTGCCAGCAGTACCGGGACAGGATTCTACGAGCAGTACTTC	CASSTGTGFYEQYF	TRBD1	TRBV12-3/TRBV12-4	TRBJ2-7	few
TGTGCCAGCTCCCCCGGTTGGGGAGGTGGGGAGCAGTACTTC	CASSPGWGGGEQYF	-	TRBV7-6	TRBJ2-7	few
TGCGCCAGCAGCCAAGAAAGACAGAGAATCTACGAGCAGTACTTC	CASSQERQRIYEQYF	-	TRBV4-3	TRBJ2-7	few
TGCAGTGCTAGAGACAACGGGGGAAGGGAGACCCAGTACTTC	CSARDNGGRETQYF	-	TRBV20-1	TRBJ2-5	few
TGTGCCAGCAGCTTAATCGAGCGGGAGGGCCCCCCGGATACGCAGTATTTT	CASSLIEREGPPDTQYF	TRBD2	TRBV7-3	TRBJ2-3	-
TGTGCCAGCAGCACCCCCTGGCGGGAGCCAGGGTACGAGCAGTACTTC	CASSTPWREPGYEQYF	TRBD2	TRBV7-2	TRBJ2-7	-
TGCAGCGTTGACCCCACGGGGGGGGATGAGCAGTTCTTC	CSVDPTGGDEQFF	TRBD2	TRBV29-1	TRBJ2-1	-
TGCAGCGTTGTCCGACAGAACTATGGCTACACCTTC	CSVVRQNYGYTF	-	TRBV29-1	TRBJ1-2	-
TGCGCCAGCAGCGCAGGACGAGAATACGAGCAGTACTTC	CASSAGREYEQYF	-	TRBV5-1	TRBJ2-7	-
TGTGCCAGTAGTGTCGACAGGGGTGGCGGCTACACCTTC	CASSVDRGGGYTF	TRBD1	TRBV19	TRBJ1-2	-
TGCGCCAGCAGCTTGGCAGGGGGCAGGACCTACAATGAGCAGTTCTTC	CASSLAGGRTYNEQFF	TRBD1	TRBV5-1	TRBJ2-1	-
TGTGCCAGCAGTTATACGGGTGGTGAGCAGTTCTTC	CASSYTGGEQFF	-	TRBV12-3/TRBV12-4	TRBJ2-1	few
TGTGCCAGCAGCTTAATAGGGACAGAGCTAGCCAAAAACATTCAGTACTTC	CASSLIGTELAKNIQYF	TRBD1	TRBV7-9	TRBJ2-4	few
TGTGCCAGCAGCGCTGGGACAGGGTTTCATAACACCGGGGAGCTGTTTTTT	CASSAGTGFHNTGELFF	-	TRBV21-1	TRBJ2-2	few